This T cell receptor (beta chain) was recorded in a study of blood T cell repertoires in COVID-19. Study in general: From the United States, Italy and Spain came samples of acute and convalescent COVID-19. PBMCs, B-cell-depleted T cells, or T cells provided the cDNA or gDNA that made up the material.

Trimming stripped 5 bases from V and 2 bases from J, with 9 bases between. This CDR3 spans 13 amino acids. Germline CDR1 MNHNS, CDR2 SASEGT. Seattle researchers signed up patients amid active infection and tracked them longitudinally. Authors' processing steps: Cell counts per sample came from amplifying reference gene primers. The method was immunoSEQ multiplex PCR; TCRdb's version includes in-frame clones alone and lacks a portion of them. The V and J calls and clone size were taken over from that table, and D and trimming were inferred from the DNA. The table lists around 210,000 clones, around 85% of them singletons.

The chain links TRBV6-1 to TRBJ1-1; tentative D call: TRBD1 (6 bases). The source is a man aged 50 to 59 with COVID-19, enrolled during active disease. Sequenced input: peripheral blood. The CDR3 DNA follows: TGTGCCAGCAGTCAGACAGGAAACACTGAAGCTTTCTTT. Residues: CASSQTGNTEAFF.